This TCR beta chain appears in the sequencing data of a study of T-cell reconstitution after alpha-beta-depleted transplantation in children. Study-wide findings and caveats: Roughly two months post-transplant, alpha-beta T cells reportedly originated from several hundred graft clones that had expanded. After one year, T-cell counts and TCRbeta diversity mostly came from new T cells. Surviving thymic progenitors and recipient T cells were the source of high TCRbeta diversity at day 60 in some patients.

The CDR3 is 15 residues long. V was cut by 4 bases and J by 4 bases, with 15 bases left in between. This clonotype was counted at least ten times. As yet, its antigen is unknown. A TCRbeta library incorporating unique molecular identifiers was prepared. TCRdb passed the PCR reads through MiXCR, listing each CDR3 protein once. The sample lists approximately 170,000 distinct CDR3 sequences, over 8.5% occurring once. The sequence derives from a boy aged 2 to 9 with acute myeloid leukemia, due to receive a stem cell transplant. Sequencing used PBMCs, obtained before TCRalphabeta/CD19-depleted stem cell transplant. The chain uses TRBV12-3 or TRBV12-4 and TRBJ2-3, with a tentative D call TRBD1 (8 bases). As DNA, the CDR3 is TGTGCCAGCAGTTGGGACAGGACTAGAGCAGATACGCAGTATTTT. Its protein is CASSWDRTRADTQYF.